Sequencing of this T cell receptor beta chain was carried out in a study of blood T cell repertoires in COVID-19. Study overall: Samples taken during acute and convalescent COVID-19 were collected in the United States, Italy and Spain. PBMCs, B-cell-depleted T cells, or T cells provided the cDNA or gDNA that made up the material.

As originally analysed: Reference gene primer amplification yielded estimated nucleated cell counts. Here immunoSEQ multiplex PCR was the method, and the copy in TCRdb shows in-frame clones only, minus some. The V and J calls and clone size are taken from that table; D and trimming were inferred from the DNA. The repertoire has over 200,000 clones, over 70% of them found once; the top ten carry around 6%. The CDR3 is 15 residues long. The germline CDR1 and CDR2 sequences are SGHTA and FQGNSA. V lost 5 bases and J lost 5; bases outside the gene matches: 5. This clone was counted only a few times. The sequence was collected from an elderly man with acute or convalescent COVID-19. The sample was peripheral blood. This chain uses TRBV7-2 with TRBJ2-5; 13 positions agree with TRBD2. DNA of the CDR3: TGTGCCAGCAGCCTTACTAGCGGGGGGGCGGAGACCCAGTACTTC. Translated: CASSLTSGGAETQYF.